This TCR beta chain stems from a study of blood T cell repertoires in COVID-19. Study-level background: The United States, Italy and Spain supplied acute and convalescent COVID-19 samples. Sample material is recorded as cDNA or gDNA derived from T cells, B-cell-depleted T cells, or PBMCs.

This CDR3 contains 15 residues. CDR1 LGHDT and CDR2 YNNKEL come from the germline V gene (reference sequence). V was shortened by 4 bases and J by 3 bases, with 12 bases between the two germline ends. This clone showed up many times. Per the original data handling: Amplification from reference gene primers served as the basis for estimated nucleated cell counts. Profiling relied on immunoSEQ multiplex PCR, and the TCRdb table lists in-frame clones only, not all of them. V, J and clone size reflect that table, while D and trimming were determined from the DNA. Seen here are some 97,000 clones, about 80% observed once, and the top ten hold 9.5% to 13%.

This clonotype originated in a woman in her 70s with acute or convalescent COVID-19. The rearrangement joins TRBV3-1 (or the pseudogene TRBV3-2) to TRBJ1-4; D perhaps matches TRBD1 (6 bases). Sequenced: peripheral blood. CDR3: CASSPRGTSNEKLFF. DNA of the CDR3: TGTGCCAGCAGCCCTAGGGGGACCTCTAATGAAAAACTGTTTTTT.